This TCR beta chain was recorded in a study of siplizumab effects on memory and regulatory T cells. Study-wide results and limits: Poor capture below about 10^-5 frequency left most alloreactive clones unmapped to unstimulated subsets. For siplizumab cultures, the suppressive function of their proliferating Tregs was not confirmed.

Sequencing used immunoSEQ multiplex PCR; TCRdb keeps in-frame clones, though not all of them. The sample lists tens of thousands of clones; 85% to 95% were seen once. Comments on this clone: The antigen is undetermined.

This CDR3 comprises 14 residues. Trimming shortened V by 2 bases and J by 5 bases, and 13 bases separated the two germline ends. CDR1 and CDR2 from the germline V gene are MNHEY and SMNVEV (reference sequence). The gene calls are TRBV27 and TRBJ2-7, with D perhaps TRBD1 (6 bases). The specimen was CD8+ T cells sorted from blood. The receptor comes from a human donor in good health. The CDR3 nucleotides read TGTGCCAGCAGTTTAACGGACAGCCCCCACGAGCAGTACTTC. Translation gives CASSLTDSPHEQYF.